This T cell receptor beta chain is from a study of cytomegalovirus exposure and HLA in healthy donors. Study-wide points: A list of about 180 TCR beta chains associated with cytomegalovirus was given. The likely explanation for a cluster of highly shared sequence variants was sequencing artifact.

This clone was counted a single time. Its antigen is unidentified. A multiplex PCR was run with 60 Vbeta primers and 13 Jbeta primers. Original handling: Later, an analysis found around 80 million unique TCR beta chains, and some 10 million of these were shared. Clones were sequenced by immunoSEQ multiplex PCR, and TCRdb holds only the in-frame ones, with some missing. V, J and clone size derive from that table, while D and trimming were established from the DNA sequence. This table holds approximately 150,000 clones, approximately 78% found once. The CDR3 sequence is 13 residues long. Trimming removed 3 bases from V and 4 bases from J, with 9 bases in between. Germline V lookup: CDR1 SGHNT, CDR2 YENEEA.

The sample was PBMCs. The gene calls are TRBV11-3 and TRBJ1-2; D remains unclear. This sequence was found in a woman aged 18-30 years in good health and CMV-seropositive. Written as DNA, the CDR3 is TGTGCCAGCAGCTTCCGGGGTTTCTATGGCTACACCTTC. This encodes CASSFRGFYGYTF. The full variable domain, rest sourced from reference TRBV11-3 and TRBJ1-2, is EAGVVQSPRYKIIEKKQPVAFWCNPISGHNTLYWYLQNLGQGPELLIRYENEEAVDDSQLPKDRFSAERLKGVDSTLKIQPAELGDSAVYLCASSFRGFYGYTFGSGTRLTVV.